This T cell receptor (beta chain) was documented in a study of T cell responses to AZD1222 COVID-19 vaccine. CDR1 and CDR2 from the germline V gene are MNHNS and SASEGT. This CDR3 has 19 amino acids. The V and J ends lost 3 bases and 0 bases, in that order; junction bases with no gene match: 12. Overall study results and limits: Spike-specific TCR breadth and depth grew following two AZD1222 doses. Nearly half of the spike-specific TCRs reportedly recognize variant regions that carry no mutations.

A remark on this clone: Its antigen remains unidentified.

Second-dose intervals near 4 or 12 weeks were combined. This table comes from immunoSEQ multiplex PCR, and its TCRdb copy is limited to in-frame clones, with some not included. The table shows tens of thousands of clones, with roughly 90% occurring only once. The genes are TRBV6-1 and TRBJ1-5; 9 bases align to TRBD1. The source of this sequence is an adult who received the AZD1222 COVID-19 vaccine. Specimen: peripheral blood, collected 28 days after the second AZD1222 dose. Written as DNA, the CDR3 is TGTGCCAGCAGTGATAACAGGGGGCGAACCCTTATTAGCAATCAGCCCCAGCATTTT. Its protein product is CASSDNRGRTLISNQPQHF.